Listed below are T cell receptor beta chains from one sample, sequenced in a study of T cell responses to AZD1222 COVID-19 vaccine. Libraries were prepared by immunoSEQ multiplex PCR; TCRdb keeps only in-frame clonotypes and omits some of them. Of 100,000 to 150,000 clones listed, roughly 90% were seen once; the top ten hold approximately 1.5%. The specimen comprised peripheral blood, sampled on day 0 of AZD1222 vaccination. The receptors were sampled from an adult in good health. CDR3s include the opening cysteine and the closing phenylalanine or tryptophan. The D gene is left open where the match is weak. The size of a clone is reported for some rows only, either as once, few or many, or as a class for expanded clones.

j_gene: TRBJ1-6; v_gene: TRBV19; abundance: NA; d_gene: NA; CDR3aa: CASSIAGGNSPLHF; CDR3nt: TGTGCCAGTAGTATAGCGGGAGGCAATTCACCCCTCCACTTT
j_gene: TRBJ2-1; v_gene: TRBV11-2; abundance: NA; d_gene: TRBD1; CDR3aa: CASSLVDRGVKFF; CDR3nt: TGTGCCAGCAGCTTGGTGGACAGGGGCGTCAAGTTCTTC
j_gene: TRBJ2-7; v_gene: TRBV4-3; abundance: NA; d_gene: TRBD1; CDR3aa: CASIQGAYEQYF; CDR3nt: TGCGCCAGCATTCAGGGGGCCTACGAGCAGTACTTC
j_gene: TRBJ2-1; v_gene: TRBV6-5; abundance: NA; d_gene: NA; CDR3aa: CASSYSEQGVVNEQFF; CDR3nt: TGTGCCAGCAGTTACTCGGAACAGGGTGTTGTCAATGAGCAGTTCTTC
j_gene: TRBJ1-4; v_gene: TRBV12-3/TRBV12-4; abundance: NA; d_gene: NA; CDR3aa: CASTLNHEKLFF; CDR3nt: TGTGCCAGCACCCTCAATCATGAAAAACTGTTTTTT
j_gene: TRBJ2-7; v_gene: TRBV6-5; abundance: NA; d_gene: TRBD1; CDR3aa: CASSSDRGQYF; CDR3nt: TGTGCCAGCAGTTCTGACAGGGGTCAGTACTTC
j_gene: TRBJ1-5; v_gene: TRBV30; abundance: NA; d_gene: NA; CDR3aa: CAWSSGVGLDQPQHF; CDR3nt: TGTGCCTGGAGTTCTGGGGTAGGGCTTGATCAGCCCCAGCATTTT
j_gene: TRBJ1-3; v_gene: TRBV5-1; abundance: NA; d_gene: NA; CDR3aa: CASSLDRDSGNTIYF; CDR3nt: TGCGCCAGCAGCTTGGACAGGGACTCTGGAAACACCATATATTTT
j_gene: TRBJ1-2; v_gene: TRBV20-1; abundance: NA; d_gene: NA; CDR3aa: CSARDNYGYTF; CDR3nt: TGCAGTGCTAGAGATAACTATGGCTACACCTTC
j_gene: TRBJ2-5; v_gene: TRBV2; abundance: NA; d_gene: TRBD2; CDR3aa: CASRFPLAGGTEETQYF; CDR3nt: TGTGCCAGCAGATTTCCTTTAGCGGGAGGAACCGAAGAGACCCAGTACTTC
j_gene: TRBJ1-1; v_gene: TRBV5-1; abundance: few; d_gene: NA; CDR3aa: CASSLAGSTVGAFF; CDR3nt: TGCGCCAGCAGCTTGGCGGGTTCCACGGTAGGAGCTTTCTTT
j_gene: TRBJ2-5; v_gene: TRBV7-2; abundance: NA; d_gene: TRBD2; CDR3aa: CASSPALTSMETQYF; CDR3nt: TGTGCCAGCAGCCCCGCCCTGACTAGCATGGAGACCCAGTACTTC
j_gene: TRBJ1-1; v_gene: TRBV6-5; abundance: NA; d_gene: TRBD1; CDR3aa: CASSFRGHTEAFF; CDR3nt: TGTGCCAGCAGTTTCAGGGGGCACACTGAAGCTTTCTTT
j_gene: TRBJ1-2; v_gene: TRBV3-1/TRBV3-2; abundance: NA; d_gene: NA; CDR3aa: CASSLTGTHYGYTF; CDR3nt: TGTGCCAGCAGCCTTACAGGGACCCACTATGGCTACACCTTC
j_gene: TRBJ1-6; v_gene: TRBV6-5; abundance: NA; d_gene: NA; CDR3aa: CASSSQTESGSPLHF; CDR3nt: TGTGCCAGCAGTTCCCAGACTGAGTCGGGGTCACCCCTCCACTTT
j_gene: TRBJ2-1; v_gene: TRBV15; abundance: NA; d_gene: NA; CDR3aa: CATSRGVDILADPQYNEQFF; CDR3nt: TGTGCCACCAGCAGAGGCGTGGACATCTTAGCGGATCCTCAGTACAATGAGCAGTTCTTC
j_gene: TRBJ1-1; v_gene: TRBV19; abundance: NA; d_gene: NA; CDR3aa: CASSSFVHPEAFF; CDR3nt: TGTGCCAGTAGTTCCTTTGTACATCCTGAAGCTTTCTTT
j_gene: TRBJ1-4; v_gene: TRBV27; abundance: NA; d_gene: NA; CDR3aa: CASGARGREKLFF; CDR3nt: TGTGCCAGCGGTGCCCGGGGTCGGGAAAAACTGTTTTTT
j_gene: TRBJ2-1; v_gene: TRBV6-2/TRBV6-3; abundance: NA; d_gene: NA; CDR3aa: CASSYSFGSGSSEQFF; CDR3nt: TGTGCCAGCAGTTACTCGTTCGGTAGTGGCTCTTCTGAGCAGTTCTTC
j_gene: TRBJ2-3; v_gene: TRBV24-1; abundance: once; d_gene: NA; CDR3aa: CATSDFAGTTDTQYF; CDR3nt: TGTGCCACCAGTGATTTCGCGGGAACGACAGATACGCAGTATTTT
j_gene: TRBJ2-7; v_gene: TRBV11-3; abundance: NA; d_gene: NA; CDR3aa: CASSLMRSARGLYEQYF; CDR3nt: TGTGCCAGCAGCCTGATGCGTTCGGCCAGGGGACTCTACGAGCAGTACTTC
j_gene: TRBJ2-2; v_gene: TRBV19; abundance: NA; d_gene: NA; CDR3aa: CASSIDLFGANTGELFF; CDR3nt: TGTGCCAGTAGTATAGATCTATTCGGCGCGAACACCGGGGAGCTGTTTTTT
j_gene: TRBJ2-1; v_gene: TRBV19; abundance: NA; d_gene: NA; CDR3aa: CASSSLSFNGEIPTNEQFF; CDR3nt: TGTGCCAGTAGTTCCCTAAGTTTTAATGGGGAAATCCCCACCAATGAGCAGTTCTTC
j_gene: TRBJ1-1; v_gene: TRBV28; abundance: NA; d_gene: TRBD1; CDR3aa: CASSLWSDRATEAFF; CDR3nt: TGTGCCAGCAGTTTATGGTCGGACAGGGCTACTGAAGCTTTCTTT
j_gene: TRBJ2-2; v_gene: TRBV12-5; abundance: NA; d_gene: TRBD1; CDR3aa: CASGTGASLAGTGELFF; CDR3nt: TGTGCTAGTGGGACAGGGGCTTCATTAGCTGGGACCGGGGAGCTGTTTTTT
j_gene: TRBJ2-2; v_gene: TRBV5-1; abundance: NA; d_gene: TRBD1; CDR3aa: CASSLDGQANTGELFF; CDR3nt: TGCGCCAGCAGCTTGGATGGACAGGCGAACACCGGGGAGCTGTTTTTT
j_gene: TRBJ2-7; v_gene: TRBV28; abundance: NA; d_gene: NA; CDR3aa: CASSSIAKTYEQYF; CDR3nt: TGTGCCAGCAGTTCTATAGCGAAAACCTACGAGCAGTACTTC
j_gene: TRBJ1-3; v_gene: TRBV9; abundance: NA; d_gene: TRBD1; CDR3aa: CASSKWAGTALIGNTIYF; CDR3nt: TGTGCCAGCAGCAAGTGGGCCGGGACAGCCTTGATTGGAAACACCATATATTTT
j_gene: TRBJ2-7; v_gene: TRBV9; abundance: NA; d_gene: NA; CDR3aa: CASSATTGPYEQYF; CDR3nt: TGTGCCAGCAGCGCGACGACAGGACCCTACGAGCAGTACTTC
j_gene: TRBJ1-2; v_gene: TRBV9; abundance: NA; d_gene: NA; CDR3aa: CASSASYYGYTF; CDR3nt: TGTGCCAGCAGCGCCTCCTACTATGGCTACACCTTC
j_gene: TRBJ1-5; v_gene: TRBV15; abundance: few; d_gene: NA; CDR3aa: CATSGYRNQPQHF; CDR3nt: TGTGCCACCAGCGGATACCGAAATCAGCCCCAGCATTTT
j_gene: TRBJ1-1; v_gene: TRBV5-1; abundance: NA; d_gene: TRBD1; CDR3aa: CASAVFSQGAEAFF; CDR3nt: TGCGCCAGCGCCGTCTTTAGTCAGGGGGCTGAAGCTTTCTTT
j_gene: TRBJ1-2; v_gene: TRBV28; abundance: once; d_gene: NA; CDR3aa: CASSSPQGGYTF; CDR3nt: TGTGCCAGCAGCAGTCCCCAGGGCGGCTACACCTTC
j_gene: TRBJ1-1; v_gene: TRBV7-3; abundance: NA; d_gene: NA; CDR3aa: CASSALWNTEAFF; CDR3nt: TGTGCCAGCAGCGCCCTGTGGAACACTGAAGCTTTCTTT
j_gene: TRBJ2-3; v_gene: TRBV15; abundance: once; d_gene: NA; CDR3aa: CATRGVSTDTQYF; CDR3nt: TGTGCCACCAGGGGGGTTAGCACAGATACGCAGTATTTT
j_gene: TRBJ2-7; v_gene: TRBV6-5; abundance: NA; d_gene: TRBD1; CDR3aa: CASNNERGLGEQYF; CDR3nt: TGTGCCAGCAACAATGAGAGGGGGCTTGGTGAGCAGTACTTC
j_gene: TRBJ2-2; v_gene: TRBV20-1; abundance: NA; d_gene: NA; CDR3aa: CSASRIAALGVTGELFF; CDR3nt: TGCAGTGCTAGTCGAATAGCGGCCCTTGGGGTCACCGGGGAGCTGTTTTTT
j_gene: TRBJ1-2; v_gene: TRBV21-1; abundance: NA; d_gene: NA; CDR3aa: CASGSDPGTGFYGYTF; CDR3nt: TGTGCCAGCGGATCAGACCCCGGGACAGGATTTTATGGCTACACCTTC
j_gene: TRBJ2-6; v_gene: TRBV7-3; abundance: NA; d_gene: TRBD2; CDR3aa: CASSLGRGGGSGANVLTF; CDR3nt: TGTGCCAGCAGCCTCGGGAGGGGCGGGGGTAGTGGGGCCAACGTCCTGACTTTC
j_gene: TRBJ2-3; v_gene: TRBV11-2; abundance: once; d_gene: NA; CDR3aa: CASSSQGRGLSDTQYF; CDR3nt: TGTGCCAGCAGTTCTCAGGGGAGGGGTCTTTCAGATACGCAGTATTTT
j_gene: TRBJ2-7; v_gene: TRBV24-1; abundance: NA; d_gene: NA; CDR3aa: CATSDTDREQYF; CDR3nt: TGTGCCACCAGTGACACGGATAGAGAGCAGTACTTC
j_gene: TRBJ1-1; v_gene: TRBV29-1; abundance: NA; d_gene: NA; CDR3aa: CSVHRRSTDNTEAFF; CDR3nt: TGCAGCGTCCACCGAAGGTCGACGGATAACACTGAAGCTTTCTTT
j_gene: TRBJ2-7; v_gene: TRBV7-9; abundance: few; d_gene: TRBD1; CDR3aa: CASSWTGFEQYF; CDR3nt: TGTGCCAGCAGCTGGACAGGGTTCGAGCAGTACTTC
j_gene: TRBJ2-1; v_gene: TRBV19; abundance: NA; d_gene: TRBD2; CDR3aa: CASRSESGRALYNEQFF; CDR3nt: TGTGCCAGTCGTTCCGAGAGCGGGAGGGCCCTCTACAATGAGCAGTTCTTC
j_gene: TRBJ2-7; v_gene: TRBV2; abundance: NA; d_gene: TRBD1; CDR3aa: CANSSPPDRRDSYEQYF; CDR3nt: TGTGCCAACTCAAGTCCTCCGGACAGGAGAGACTCCTACGAGCAGTACTTC
j_gene: TRBJ2-5; v_gene: TRBV6-5; abundance: NA; d_gene: NA; CDR3aa: CASSYLGGGTVETQYF; CDR3nt: TGTGCCAGCAGTTACTTGGGGGGTGGGACAGTAGAGACCCAGTACTTC
j_gene: TRBJ1-1; v_gene: TRBV19; abundance: NA; d_gene: NA; CDR3aa: CASSIGGNLNTEAFF; CDR3nt: TGTGCCAGTAGTATAGGGGGTAACCTCAACACTGAAGCTTTCTTT
j_gene: TRBJ2-5; v_gene: TRBV29-1; abundance: NA; d_gene: NA; CDR3aa: CSVDRGQETQYF; CDR3nt: TGCAGCGTTGATCGCGGCCAAGAGACCCAGTACTTC
j_gene: TRBJ1-5; v_gene: TRBV30; abundance: NA; d_gene: NA; CDR3aa: CAWSVRSNQPQHF; CDR3nt: TGTGCCTGGAGTGTACGTAGCAATCAGCCCCAGCATTTT
j_gene: TRBJ2-6; v_gene: TRBV12-5; abundance: NA; d_gene: NA; CDR3aa: CASGLVPRWQGPSGANVLTF; CDR3nt: TGTGCTAGTGGTTTGGTACCGCGGTGGCAGGGCCCCTCTGGGGCCAACGTCCTGACTTTC
j_gene: TRBJ1-1; v_gene: TRBV27; abundance: NA; d_gene: NA; CDR3aa: CASREQQGGNTEAFF; CDR3nt: TGTGCCAGCAGAGAACAACAGGGAGGAAACACTGAAGCTTTCTTT
j_gene: TRBJ2-1; v_gene: TRBV11-2; abundance: few; d_gene: NA; CDR3aa: CASSLRGTSNEQFF; CDR3nt: TGTGCCAGCAGCTTACGGGGTACTAGTAATGAGCAGTTCTTC
j_gene: TRBJ1-3; v_gene: TRBV11-2; abundance: NA; d_gene: NA; CDR3aa: CASSLDREWTGNTIYF; CDR3nt: TGTGCCAGCAGCTTAGACAGGGAATGGACTGGAAACACCATATATTTT
j_gene: TRBJ2-7; v_gene: TRBV7-9; abundance: NA; d_gene: TRBD2; CDR3aa: CASSLGLAGEQYF; CDR3nt: TGTGCCAGCAGCCTCGGACTAGCGGGCGAGCAGTACTTC
j_gene: TRBJ1-2; v_gene: TRBV4-1; abundance: NA; d_gene: TRBD1; CDR3aa: CASSQDRTGGNYGYTF; CDR3nt: TGCGCCAGCAGCCAAGATCGGACAGGGGGCAACTATGGCTACACCTTC